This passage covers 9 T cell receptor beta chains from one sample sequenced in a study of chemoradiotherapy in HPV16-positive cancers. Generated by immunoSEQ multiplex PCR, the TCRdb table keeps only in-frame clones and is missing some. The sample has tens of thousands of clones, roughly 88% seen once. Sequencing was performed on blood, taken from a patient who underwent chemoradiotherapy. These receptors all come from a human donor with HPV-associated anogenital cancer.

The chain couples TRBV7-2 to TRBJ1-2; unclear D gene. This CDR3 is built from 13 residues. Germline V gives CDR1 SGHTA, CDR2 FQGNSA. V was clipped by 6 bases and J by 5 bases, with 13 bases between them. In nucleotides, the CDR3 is TGTGCCAGCAGTCGACGGGGTACATATGGCTACACCTTC. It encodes CASSRRGTYGYTF. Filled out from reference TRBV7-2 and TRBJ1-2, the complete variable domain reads GAGVSQSPSNKVTEKGKDVELRCDPISGHTALYWYRQSLGQGLEFLIYFQGNSAPDKSGLPSDRFSAERTGGSVSTLTIQRTQQEDSAVYLCASSRRGTYGYTFGSGTRLTVV.

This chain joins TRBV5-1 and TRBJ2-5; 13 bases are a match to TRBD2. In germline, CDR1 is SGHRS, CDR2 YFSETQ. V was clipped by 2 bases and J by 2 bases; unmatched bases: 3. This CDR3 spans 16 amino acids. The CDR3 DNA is TGCGCCAGCAGCTTACGACTAGCGGGGGGACAAGAGACCCAGTACTTC. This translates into CASSLRLAGGQETQYF.

The CDR3 DNA reads TGTGCCAGCAGCAGCTTGGGAACAGGGGGGGGCTATGGCTACACCTTC. Protein sequence: CASSSLGTGGGYGYTF. This sequence joins TRBV5-4 and TRBJ1-2, with TRBD1 identical over 8 bases. The V and J ends lost 4 bases and 4 bases, in that order; junction bases with no gene match: 12. From germline, CDR1 is SGHNT and CDR2 YYREEE (reference sequence). This CDR3 is built from 16 residues.

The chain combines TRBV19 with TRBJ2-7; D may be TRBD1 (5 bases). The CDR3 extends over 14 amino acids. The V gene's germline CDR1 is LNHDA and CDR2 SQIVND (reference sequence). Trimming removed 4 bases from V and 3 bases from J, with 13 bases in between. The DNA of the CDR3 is TGTGCCAGTAGTAGACAGAGTTTAAGCTACGAGCAGTACTTC. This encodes CASSRQSLSYEQYF. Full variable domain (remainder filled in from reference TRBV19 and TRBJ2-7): DGGITQSPKYLFRKEGQNVTLSCEQNLNHDAMYWYRQDPGQGLRLIYYSQIVNDFQKGDIAEGYSVSREKKESFPLTVTSAQKNPTAFYLCASSRQSLSYEQYFGPGTRLTVT.

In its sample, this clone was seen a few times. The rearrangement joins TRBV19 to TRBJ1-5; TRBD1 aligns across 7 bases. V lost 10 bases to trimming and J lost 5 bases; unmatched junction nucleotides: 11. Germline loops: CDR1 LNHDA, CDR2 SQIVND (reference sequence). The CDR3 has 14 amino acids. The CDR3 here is CATTRDSSYQPQHF. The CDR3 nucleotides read TGTGCCACCACGAGGGACAGTTCCTATCAGCCCCAGCATTTT. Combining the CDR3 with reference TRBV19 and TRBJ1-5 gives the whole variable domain DGGITQSPKYLFRKEGQNVTLSCEQNLNHDAMYWYRQDPGQGLRLIYYSQIVNDFQKGDIAEGYSVSREKKESFPLTVTSAQKNPTAFYLCATTRDSSYQPQHFGDGTRLSIL.

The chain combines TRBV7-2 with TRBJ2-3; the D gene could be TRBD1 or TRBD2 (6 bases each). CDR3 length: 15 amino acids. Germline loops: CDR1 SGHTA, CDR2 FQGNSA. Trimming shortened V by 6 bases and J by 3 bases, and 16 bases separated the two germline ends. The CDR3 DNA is TGTGCCAGCAGGAGAGGGGGGCCTCCTACAGATACGCAGTATTTT. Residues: CASRRGGPPTDTQYF.

Here the CDR3 reads CASFSGTSGPEQYF. The DNA for the CDR3 is TGTGCCAGCTTCTCCGGGACTAGCGGGCCCGAGCAGTACTTC. The chain employs TRBV2 and TRBJ2-7; 12 bases agree with TRBD2. The V gene end was trimmed by 8 bases and the J gene end by 6 bases; junction bases not matched to a gene: 8. This CDR3 comprises 14 residues. Per germline, CDR1 SNHLY and CDR2 FYNNEI. The variable domain in full, completed from reference TRBV2 and TRBJ2-7, reads EPEVTQTPSHQVTQMGQEVILRCVPISNHLYFYWYRQILGQKVEFLVSFYNNEISEKSEIFDDQFSVERPDGSNFTLKIRSTKLEDSAMYFCASFSGTSGPEQYFGPGTRLTVT.

The CDR3 is CASSLGGGYTEAFF. CDR3 nucleotide sequence: TGTGCCAGCAGTTTAGGCGGGGGGTACACTGAAGCTTTCTTT. The chain couples TRBV28 to TRBJ1-1, with a weak D call TRBD1 (5 bases). Trimming removed 2 bases at V and 3 bases at J, with 10 bases between. The germline gives CDR1 MDHEN, CDR2 SYDVKM. The CDR3 runs to 14 residues.

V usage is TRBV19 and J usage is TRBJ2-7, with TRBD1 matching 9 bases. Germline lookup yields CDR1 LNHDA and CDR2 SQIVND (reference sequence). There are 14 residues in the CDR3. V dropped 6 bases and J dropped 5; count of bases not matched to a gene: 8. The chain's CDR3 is CASSAGQGLHEQYF. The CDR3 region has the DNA TGTGCCAGTAGCGCGGGACAGGGATTGCACGAGCAGTACTTC.